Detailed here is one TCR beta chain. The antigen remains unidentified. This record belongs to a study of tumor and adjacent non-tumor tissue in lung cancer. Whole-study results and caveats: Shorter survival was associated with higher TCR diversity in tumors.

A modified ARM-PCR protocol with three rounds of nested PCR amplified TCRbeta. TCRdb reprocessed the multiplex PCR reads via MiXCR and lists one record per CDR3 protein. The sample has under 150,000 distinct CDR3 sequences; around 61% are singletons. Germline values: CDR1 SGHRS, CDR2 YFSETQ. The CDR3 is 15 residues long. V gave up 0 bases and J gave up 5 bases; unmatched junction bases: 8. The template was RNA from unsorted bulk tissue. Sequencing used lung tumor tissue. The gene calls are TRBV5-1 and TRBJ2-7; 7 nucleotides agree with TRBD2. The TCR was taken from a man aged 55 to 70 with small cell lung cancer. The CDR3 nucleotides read TGCGCCAGCAGCTTGGGGGGGGGAAGTAACAACGAGCAGTACTTC. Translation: CASSLGGGSNNEQYF. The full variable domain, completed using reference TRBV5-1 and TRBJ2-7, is KAGVTQTPRYLIKTRGQQVTLSCSPISGHRSVSWYQQTPGQGLQFLFEYFSETQRNKGNFPGRFSGRQFSNSRSEMNVSTLELGDSALYLCASSLGGGSNNEQYFGPGTRLTVT.